This T cell receptor (delta chain) was recorded in a study of γδ T cells in repeated Plasmodium falciparum infection. Study-wide background: The natural-infection arm compared Malian children under seasonal malaria with matched Australian children.

TRG and TRD sequences were obtained from every sorted gammadelta sample. TCRdb re-processed the multiplex PCR reads using CATT. The sample lists tens of thousands of delta-chain clones, less than 1% occurring once. In this sample, this clone turned up a few times. The TCRdb protein, from a much larger clone, departs from this DNA's translation at residue 13, likely by read error; the protein shown derives from the DNA. The TCR sequence derives from a pool of human donors (malaria-infected and uninfected, not separated). Input material: gamma-delta T cells from blood.

CDR3 in amino acids: CACDPVLGDPTPSDKLIF. Written as DNA, the CDR3 is TGTGCCTGTGACCCAGTACTGGGGGATCCTACCCCGAGCGATAAACTCATCTTT. The chain employs TRDV2 and TRDJ1; 10 bases match TRDD3. TCRdb offers no J gene call, so here the DNA was matched to germline to obtain one. The CDR3 length is 18 residues. With 3 bases clipped from V and 4 bases from J, the junction kept 16 bases outside the gene matches. Germline loops: CDR1 GEAIGNYY, CDR2 EKD.